This T cell receptor (beta chain) was found in a study of blood T cells in healthy people across ages. Next came a second PCR, run for 7 to 11 cycles, which used a sample-barcoded 5' primer along with a J-beta primer mix. TCRdb re-called the 5' RACE reads through MiXCR, storing one row per CDR3 protein. The data show over 950,000 distinct CDR3 sequences, with roughly half seen just once and about 21% held by the top ten. CDR3 length: 13 amino acids. The J segment lost 2 bases and the V segment lost 4 bases, leaving 3 bases of the junction unmatched. Germline loops: CDR1 DFQATT, CDR2 SNEGSKA (reference sequence).

The sequence was collected from a woman aged 60-70 years in good health. The genes are TRBV20-1 and TRBJ2-7, with 9 bases identical to TRBD2. The source material was blood. CDR3 sequence (DNA): TGCAGTGCTACGGCGGGAGGGCCCTACGAGCAGTACTTC. Its translation: CSATAGGPYEQYF.